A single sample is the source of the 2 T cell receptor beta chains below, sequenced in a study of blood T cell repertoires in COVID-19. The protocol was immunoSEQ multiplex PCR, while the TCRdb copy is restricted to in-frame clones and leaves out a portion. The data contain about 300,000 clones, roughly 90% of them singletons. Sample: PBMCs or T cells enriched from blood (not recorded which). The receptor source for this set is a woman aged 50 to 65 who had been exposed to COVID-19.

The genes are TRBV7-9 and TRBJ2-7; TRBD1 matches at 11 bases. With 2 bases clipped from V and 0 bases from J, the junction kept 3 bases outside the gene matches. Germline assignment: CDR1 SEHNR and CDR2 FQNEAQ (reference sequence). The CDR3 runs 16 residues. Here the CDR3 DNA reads TGTGCCAGCAGCTTACGGACAGGGGGCGACTCCTACGAGCAGTACTTC. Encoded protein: CASSLRTGGDSYEQYF.

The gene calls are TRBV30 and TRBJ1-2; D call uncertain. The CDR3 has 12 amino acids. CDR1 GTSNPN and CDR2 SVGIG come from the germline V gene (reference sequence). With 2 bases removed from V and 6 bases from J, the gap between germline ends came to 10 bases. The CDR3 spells CAWSRQVDGYTF. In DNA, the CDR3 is TGTGCCTGGAGTAGGCAGGTGGATGGCTACACCTTC.